Listed below are T cell receptor beta chains from one sample, sequenced in a study of blood T cells in healthy people across ages. TCRdb used MiXCR to reprocess the 5' RACE reads, holding one entry per CDR3 protein. This table has 650,000 to 800,000 distinct CDR3 sequences, about 42% appearing once. What was sequenced was blood. The receptors stem from a man between 60 and 70 years old in good health. Each CDR3 is given with its conserved first and last residue. The order of the fields is clone size, J gene, V gene, D gene, CDR3 DNA, CDR3 protein. D genes are given only for firm matches. For some rows the clone size is stated as once, few or many, or as a class when expanded; others skip it.

.	TRBJ2-3	TRBV6-2/TRBV6-3	TRBD1	TGTGCCAGCAGGACAGGGTCTTGGGATACGCAGTATTTT	CASRTGSWDTQYF
few	TRBJ2-7	TRBV20-1	TRBD1	TGCAGTGCTAGAGATCCCAGGGGGAAGAACGAGCAGTACTTC	CSARDPRGKNEQYF
few	TRBJ2-6	TRBV12-3/TRBV12-4	.	TGTGCCAGCAGGAGCTCCAGTAGTTCTGGGGCCAACGTCCTGACTTTC	CASRSSSSSGANVLTF
.	TRBJ2-1	TRBV20-1	.	TGCAGTGCTAGACTCCCGCAGGGTCTGACGTACAATGAGCAGTTCTTC	CSARLPQGLTYNEQFF
many	TRBJ2-5	TRBV29-1	.	TGCAGCGTTGACAGATCCCAAGAGACCCAGTACTTC	CSVDRSQETQYF
.	TRBJ1-2	TRBV12-3/TRBV12-4	.	TGTGCCAGCAGCTCCTTCATAGTGGGGGATGGCTACACCTTC	CASSSFIVGDGYTF
.	TRBJ2-7	TRBV9	TRBD1	TGTGCCAGCAGCTCACAGGGGGCCCCCACCTACGAGCAGTACTTC	CASSSQGAPTYEQYF
.	TRBJ2-7	TRBV27	.	TGTGCCAGCAGGAAGGGTCAGCTGCCCCCCTACGAGCAGTACTTC	CASRKGQLPPYEQYF
.	TRBJ2-7	TRBV11-2	.	TGTGCCAGCAGCGCACGAAGAACGGGTTACGAGCAGTACTTC	CASSARRTGYEQYF
.	TRBJ2-7	TRBV19	TRBD1	TGTGCCAGTAGTATGGGACAGGGAGGCTACGAGCAGTACTTC	CASSMGQGGYEQYF
.	TRBJ1-2	TRBV10-3	.	TGTGCCATCAGTGATCCCGCGGGCTTGGTCGGCTATGGCTACACCTTC	CAISDPAGLVGYGYTF
.	TRBJ2-1	TRBV27	.	TGTGCCAGCAGTTTATCCAGAACGGACAATGAGCAGTTCTTC	CASSLSRTDNEQFF
few	TRBJ2-6	TRBV4-2	.	TGTGCCAGCAGCCAAGTTTCAGGACAGCCCTCTGGGGCCAACGTCCTGACTTTC	CASSQVSGQPSGANVLTF
.	TRBJ2-7	TRBV21-1	.	TGTGCCAACAGTTGGGACAGCTCGGACGAGCAGTACTTC	CANSWDSSDEQYF
few	TRBJ2-1	TRBV28	.	TGTGCCAGCAGTTGGGACGATGAGCAGTTCTTC	CASSWDDEQFF
few	TRBJ2-7	TRBV12-3/TRBV12-4	TRBD2	TGTGCCAGCCGCTGGGGGACTAGCGCTTACGAGCAGTACTTC	CASRWGTSAYEQYF
.	TRBJ2-7	TRBV14	.	TGTGCCAGCAGCCAAGTGGATGACAGCTACGAGCAGTACTTC	CASSQVDDSYEQYF
.	TRBJ2-1	TRBV5-6	.	TGTGCCAGCAGCGGAGGGGCGGGGGCGCACAATGAGCAGTTCTTC	CASSGGAGAHNEQFF
few	TRBJ2-1	TRBV3-1	.	TGTGCCAGCAGCCAAGGGACAACCTACAATGAGCAGTTCTTC	CASSQGTTYNEQFF
.	TRBJ2-5	TRBV20-1	.	TGCAGTGCTAGAGACTTCTGGACCAGACCCCAAGAGACCCAGTACTTC	CSARDFWTRPQETQYF
few	TRBJ2-3	TRBV12-3/TRBV12-4	.	TGTGCCAGCAGTTTTCAGATCGCCACAGATACGCAGTATTTT	CASSFQIATDTQYF
few	TRBJ2-3	TRBV12-3/TRBV12-4	TRBD1	TGTGCCAGCAGTTCCCAGACAGGGCTCCGCACAGATACGCAGTATTTT	CASSSQTGLRTDTQYF
.	TRBJ2-5	TRBV15	.	TGTGCCACCAGCAGAGAGGCCTCGGGGGAGACCCAGTACTTC	CATSREASGETQYF
few	TRBJ2-1	TRBV21-1	.	TGTGCCAGAATTACTGGGGGACAGGGGGAGGGGGGACCATACAATGAGCAGTTCTTC	CARITGGQGEGGPYNEQFF
.	TRBJ2-5	TRBV20-1	.	TGCAGTGCGAGCGCGGCCCCGGGGGAGACCCAGTACTTC	CSASAAPGETQYF
few	TRBJ2-1	TRBV9	TRBD1	TGTGCCAGCAGCACCTTGACAGGGGCCAGTTACAATGAGCAGTTCTTC	CASSTLTGASYNEQFF
.	TRBJ1-2	TRBV5-1	.	TGCGCCAGCAGCTTGTCCGGGACCTATGGCTACACCTTC	CASSLSGTYGYTF
.	TRBJ2-7	TRBV9	TRBD1	TGTGCCAGCAGCGTAGCCCCGACAGGGACCTACGAGCAGTACTTC	CASSVAPTGTYEQYF
.	TRBJ2-7	TRBV5-1	.	TGCGCCAGCAGCTTGGATGGACGGGAAGACGAGCAGTACTTC	CASSLDGREDEQYF
few	TRBJ2-7	TRBV18	TRBD2	TGTGCCAGCTCACCAAGTATAGCGGGGGGATACGACGAGCAGTACTTC	CASSPSIAGGYDEQYF
many	TRBJ2-5	TRBV18	.	TGTGCCAGCTCACCCAGCCACAGCCAAGAGACCCAGTACTTC	CASSPSHSQETQYF
.	TRBJ2-1	TRBV5-1	.	TGCGCCGGCAGCTTGAATAGCGGTGGCTTCTACAATAAGCAGTTCTTC	CAGSLNSGGFYNKQFF
.	TRBJ2-7	TRBV5-6	.	TGTGCCAGCAGCTTTGGGGGCACCTACAATGAGCAGTACTTC	CASSFGGTYNEQYF
few	TRBJ1-2	TRBV6-2/TRBV6-3	.	TGTGCCAGCAGTGTCCAAGGGGCGGACCACTATGGCTACACCTTC	CASSVQGADHYGYTF
once	TRBJ2-2	TRBV27	.	TGTGCCAGCAGTTCCTACAGGAACACCGGGGAGCTGTTTTTT	CASSSYRNTGELFF
.	TRBJ2-5	TRBV6-6	.	TGTGCCAGCGGAAACAGTCAAGAGACCCAGTACTTC	CASGNSQETQYF
few	TRBJ1-2	TRBV6-6	TRBD1	TGTGCCAGCAGCCCCCCGACAGGGAACTATGGCTACACCTTC	CASSPPTGNYGYTF
.	TRBJ2-7	TRBV12-3/TRBV12-4	.	TGTGCCAGCAGCCCAGACTGGGGGGAGCAGTACTTC	CASSPDWGEQYF
.	TRBJ2-7	TRBV20-1	.	TGCAGTGCTAGGAGGGGGGGTGAGAATGAGCAGTACTTC	CSARRGGENEQYF
.	TRBJ2-7	TRBV20-1	TRBD1	TGCAGTGCAACGACAGGGGGCTACGAGCAGTACTTC	CSATTGGYEQYF
.	TRBJ1-2	TRBV20-1	TRBD1	TGCAGTACGGACAATTCAGGACAGGGGGCTTACTATGGCTACACCTTC	CSTDNSGQGAYYGYTF
once	TRBJ2-5	TRBV7-2	.	TGTGCCAGCAGTTTGATGGGGACTCAACAAGAGACCCAGTACTTC	CASSLMGTQQETQYF
once	TRBJ2-2	TRBV2	TRBD1	TGTGCCAGCAGTGAGGGGACAGGGATGGGCACCGGGGAGCTGTTTTTT	CASSEGTGMGTGELFF
.	TRBJ1-2	TRBV6-6	.	TGTGCCAGCAGTGACCGGGAACAGACCCTTTATGGCTACACCTTC	CASSDREQTLYGYTF
many	TRBJ2-7	TRBV27	.	TGTGCCAGCAGATCCCCTAGTATGGGGACCTACGAGCAGTACTTC	CASRSPSMGTYEQYF
.	TRBJ1-1	TRBV27	.	TGTGCCAGCAGTTTATCGAGGGGTTCGGGGTACTCTGAAGCTTTCTTT	CASSLSRGSGYSEAFF
few	TRBJ2-7	TRBV18	TRBD1	TGTGCCAGCTCACCGCACAGGGGCCACGAGCAGTACTTC	CASSPHRGHEQYF
.	TRBJ1-4	TRBV4-3	.	TGCGCCAGCAGCCAAGATTGGGGGTATAATGAAAAACTGTTTTTT	CASSQDWGYNEKLFF
.	TRBJ2-1	TRBV4-1	.	TGCGCCAGCAGCCAACTAGCGTTTCCCTACAATGAGCAGTTCTTC	CASSQLAFPYNEQFF
.	TRBJ1-5	TRBV28	.	TGTGCCAGCAGTGACGGCCTAGGTCCTTATAGCAATCAGCCCCAGCATTTT	CASSDGLGPYSNQPQHF
few	TRBJ1-2	TRBV5-5	.	TGTGCCAGCAGCTTAAAGCGTTTTGGGGAATACTATGGCTACACCTTC	CASSLKRFGEYYGYTF
few	TRBJ1-2	TRBV20-1	TRBD1	TGCAGTGCTAGAGGGGACAGGGAGGTCCATGGCTACACCTTC	CSARGDREVHGYTF
few	TRBJ2-5	TRBV29-1	.	TGCAGCGTTCAACAAGAGACCCAGTACTTC	CSVQQETQYF
few	TRBJ1-2	TRBV12-3/TRBV12-4	.	TGTGCCAGCAGTGGAGACAGAAACTATGGCTACACCTTC	CASSGDRNYGYTF
.	TRBJ2-5	TRBV15	TRBD1	TGTGCCACCAGCAAGAATGCCGGGACAGGCTACAATGAGCAGTACTTC	CATSKNAGTGYNEQYF
.	TRBJ2-5	TRBV20-1	.	TGCAGTGCTCGCTTGCCCGGAGCGGGGACCCAGTACTTC	CSARLPGAGTQYF
.	TRBJ2-6	TRBV4-3	.	TGCGCCAGCAGCCCCTCACGACAGAGCTCTGGGGCCAACGTCCTGACTTTC	CASSPSRQSSGANVLTF
.	TRBJ2-5	TRBV4-1	TRBD1	TGCGCCAGCAGCCACCCCACAGGGACAGGAGCCTACAATGAGCAGTACTTC	CASSHPTGTGAYNEQYF
.	TRBJ2-5	TRBV7-2	.	TGTGCCAGCAGCTATTTCGGACAGCAAGAGACCCAGTACTTC	CASSYFGQQETQYF